The clone carrying this T cell receptor (beta chain) is a singleton in its sample. Its antigen is still unknown. V lost 6 bases and J 0 bases, leaving 14 bases between the germline ends. CDR1 and CDR2 (germline): MNHEY, SVGAGI. CDR3 length: 15 residues. This record comes from a study of cytomegalovirus exposure and HLA in healthy donors. Findings and caveats of the study: An analysis that was carried out later associated 16,951 TCR beta sequences with HLA alleles at 0.05 false discovery rate. Later on, an analysis found that several of the most significant clusters appeared to be linked to common viral pathogens, which included parvovirus B19.

PCR used 60 Vbeta primers and 13 Jbeta primers. Per the study methods: In a later analysis, the count reached tens of millions of unique TCR beta chains, with about 11 million shared. The protocol was immunoSEQ multiplex PCR, while the TCRdb copy is restricted to in-frame clones and leaves out a portion. The V and J calls and clone size are taken from that table; D and trimming were inferred from the DNA. The sample gives about 110,000 clones, over 65% of which show up once; 13% is in the top ten. Donors were ostensibly healthy at sampling, although undocumented immune exposures were probable. This receptor was taken from a man in his thirties or forties in good health and CMV-seropositive. Sequencing was performed on PBMCs. The chain joins TRBV6-5 to TRBJ1-1; TRBD1 is a possible D gene (5 bases). The CDR3 reads CASSSWGGMNTEAFF. CDR3 DNA: TGTGCCAGCAGCTCCTGGGGGGGAATGAACACTGAAGCTTTCTTT.